This T cell receptor (beta chain) originates from a study of blood T cell repertoires in COVID-19. Per germline, CDR1 SGHRS and CDR2 YFSETQ. V dropped 0 bases and J dropped 0; count of bases not matched to a gene: 2. The CDR3 runs 16 residues. Data came from immunoSEQ multiplex PCR; TCRdb stores just in-frame clones and leaves some out. The repertoire includes approximately 37,000 clones, 89% of them detected once, and roughly 21% sits in the top ten. This chain uses TRBV5-1 with TRBJ2-1; 8 bases match TRBD2. The specimen was peripheral blood. The TCR sequence derives from a man aged 45 to 65 with active COVID-19. The CDR3 sequence is CASSLEAGASYNEQFF. In nucleotides, the CDR3 is TGCGCCAGCAGCTTGGAAGCGGGAGCCTCCTACAATGAGCAGTTCTTC.